This TCR beta chain stems from a study of blood T cells in healthy people across ages. Study results and limitations: Higher diversity and more naive CD4+ cells were features of long-lived donors, compared to aged donors. Correlation between TCR beta diversity and naive T cell percentage was strong.

A J-beta primer mix and a sample-barcoded 5' primer were used in a second PCR of roughly 7 to 12 cycles. A template-switch adaptor containing 12 random nucleotides labeled each cDNA molecule. Per sample, CDR3-containing paired-end reads numbered at least 2.5 million. TCRdb reprocessed the 5' RACE reads via MiXCR and lists one record per CDR3 protein. The sample includes around 1,800,000 distinct CDR3 sequences, about 39% seen only once; the top ten take approximately 22%. The V gene lost 4 bases and the J gene lost 6 bases, with 15 bases spanning the gap. Germline assignment: CDR1 LGHNA and CDR2 YSLEER. The CDR3 sequence is 14 residues long. This clonotype was recorded a few times. Its cognate antigen is unknown.

The sequence was collected from a human donor in good health. Material: blood. This chain uses TRBV4-3 with TRBJ1-2; D uncertain. The CDR3 nucleotides are TGCGCCAGCAGCCCCTCCTTTGGGGTAGATGGCTACACCTTC. It translates to CASSPSFGVDGYTF.